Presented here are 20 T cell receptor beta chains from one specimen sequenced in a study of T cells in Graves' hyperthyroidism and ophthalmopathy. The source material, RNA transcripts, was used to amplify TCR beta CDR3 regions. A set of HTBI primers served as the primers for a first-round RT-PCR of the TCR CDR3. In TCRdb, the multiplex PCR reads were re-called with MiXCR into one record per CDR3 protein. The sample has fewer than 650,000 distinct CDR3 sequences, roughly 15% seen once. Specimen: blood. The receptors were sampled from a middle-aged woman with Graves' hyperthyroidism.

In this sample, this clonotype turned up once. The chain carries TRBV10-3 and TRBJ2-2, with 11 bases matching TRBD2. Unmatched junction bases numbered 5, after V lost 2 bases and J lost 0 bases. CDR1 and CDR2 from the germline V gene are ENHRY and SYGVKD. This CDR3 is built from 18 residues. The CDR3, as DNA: TGTGCCATCAGTGAGGACCCGGGACTAGCGGCGAACACCGGGGAGCTGTTTTTT. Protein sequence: CAISEDPGLAANTGELFF.

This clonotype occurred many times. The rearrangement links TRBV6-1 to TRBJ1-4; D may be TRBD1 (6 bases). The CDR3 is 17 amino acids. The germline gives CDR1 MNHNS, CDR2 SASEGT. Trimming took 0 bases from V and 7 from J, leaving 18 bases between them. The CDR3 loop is CASSEARWGAVTEKLFF. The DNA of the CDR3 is TGTGCCAGCAGTGAAGCACGTTGGGGGGCGGTTACTGAAAAACTGTTTTTT.

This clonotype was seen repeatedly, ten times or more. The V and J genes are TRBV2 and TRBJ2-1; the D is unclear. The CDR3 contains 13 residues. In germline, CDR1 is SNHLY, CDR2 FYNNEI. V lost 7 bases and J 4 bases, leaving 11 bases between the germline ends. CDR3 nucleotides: TGTGCCAGCAAGGGCAGTGGGTACAATGAGCAGTTCTTC. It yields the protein CASKGSGYNEQFF.

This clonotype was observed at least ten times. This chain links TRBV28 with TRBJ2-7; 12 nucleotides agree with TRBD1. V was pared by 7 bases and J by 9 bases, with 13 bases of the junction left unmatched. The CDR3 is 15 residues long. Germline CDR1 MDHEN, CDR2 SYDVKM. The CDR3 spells CASTLPGQGARGQYF. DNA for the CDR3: TGTGCCAGCACCCTTCCGGGACAGGGGGCGCGGGGGCAGTACTTC.

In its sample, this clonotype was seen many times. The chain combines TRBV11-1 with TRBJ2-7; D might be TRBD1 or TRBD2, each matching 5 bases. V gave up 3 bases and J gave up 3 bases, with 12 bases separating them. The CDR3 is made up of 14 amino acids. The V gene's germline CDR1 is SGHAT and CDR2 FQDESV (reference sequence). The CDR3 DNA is TGTGCCAGCAGCTTTCCGGGACGCGACTACGAGCAGTACTTC. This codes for CASSFPGRDYEQYF.

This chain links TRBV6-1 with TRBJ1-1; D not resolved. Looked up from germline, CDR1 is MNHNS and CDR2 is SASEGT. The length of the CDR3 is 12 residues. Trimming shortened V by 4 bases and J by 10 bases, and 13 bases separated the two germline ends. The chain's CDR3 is CASSGHSLGAFF. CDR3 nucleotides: TGTGCCAGCAGTGGACATTCTCTGGGAGCTTTCTTT.

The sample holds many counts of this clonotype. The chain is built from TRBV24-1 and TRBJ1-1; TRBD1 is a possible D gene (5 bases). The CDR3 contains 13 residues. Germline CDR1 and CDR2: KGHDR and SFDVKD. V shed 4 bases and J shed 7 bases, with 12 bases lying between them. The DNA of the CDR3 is TGTGCCACCAGTGACCTACAGAGGGGTGAAGCTTTCTTT. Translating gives CATSDLQRGEAFF.

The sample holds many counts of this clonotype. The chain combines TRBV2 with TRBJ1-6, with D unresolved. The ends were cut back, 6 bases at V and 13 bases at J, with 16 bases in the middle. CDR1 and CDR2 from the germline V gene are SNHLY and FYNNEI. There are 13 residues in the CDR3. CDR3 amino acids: CASRAGAFDPLHF. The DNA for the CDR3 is TGTGCCAGCAGGGCGGGCGCCTTCGATCCCCTCCACTTT.

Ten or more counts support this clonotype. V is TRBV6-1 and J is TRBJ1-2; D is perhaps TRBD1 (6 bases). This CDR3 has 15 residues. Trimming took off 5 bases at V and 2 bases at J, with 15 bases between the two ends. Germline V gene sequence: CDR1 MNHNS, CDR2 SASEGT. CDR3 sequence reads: CASSPDSRLNYGYTF. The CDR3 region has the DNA TGTGCCAGCAGTCCGGACAGCAGACTAAACTATGGCTACACCTTC.

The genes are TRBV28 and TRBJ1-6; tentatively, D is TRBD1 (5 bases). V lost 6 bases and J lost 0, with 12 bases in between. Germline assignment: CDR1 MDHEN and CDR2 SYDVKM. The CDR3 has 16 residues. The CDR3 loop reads CASSYPGSSYNSPLHF. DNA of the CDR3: TGTGCCAGCAGCTATCCAGGGAGCTCCTATAATTCACCCCTCCACTTT.

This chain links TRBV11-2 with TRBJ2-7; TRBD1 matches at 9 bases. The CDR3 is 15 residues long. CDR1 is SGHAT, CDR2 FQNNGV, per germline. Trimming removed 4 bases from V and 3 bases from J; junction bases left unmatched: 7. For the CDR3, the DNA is TGTGCCAGCAGCTCCGGGACAGGGATGGTCTACGAGCAGTACTTC. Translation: CASSSGTGMVYEQYF.

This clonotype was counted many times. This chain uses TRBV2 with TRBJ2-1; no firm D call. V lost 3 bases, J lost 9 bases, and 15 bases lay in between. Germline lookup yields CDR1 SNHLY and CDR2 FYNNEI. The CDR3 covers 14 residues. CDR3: CASSDRGAPAEQFF. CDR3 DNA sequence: TGTGCCAGCAGTGACCGCGGAGCCCCCGCTGAGCAGTTCTTC.

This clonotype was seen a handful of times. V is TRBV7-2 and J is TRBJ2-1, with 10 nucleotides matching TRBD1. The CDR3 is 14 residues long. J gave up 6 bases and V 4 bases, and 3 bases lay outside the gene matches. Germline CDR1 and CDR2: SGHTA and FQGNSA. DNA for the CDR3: TGTGCCAGCAGCTCGAGGACAGGGGGCAATGAGCAGTTCTTC. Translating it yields CASSSRTGGNEQFF.

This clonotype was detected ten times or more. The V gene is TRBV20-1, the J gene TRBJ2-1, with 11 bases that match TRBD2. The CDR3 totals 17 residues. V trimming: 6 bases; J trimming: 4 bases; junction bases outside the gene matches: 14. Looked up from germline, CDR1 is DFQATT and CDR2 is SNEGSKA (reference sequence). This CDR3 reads CSARVPGLAERYNEQFF. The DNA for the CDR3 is TGCAGTGCCCGAGTCCCGGGACTAGCGGAGAGATACAATGAGCAGTTCTTC.

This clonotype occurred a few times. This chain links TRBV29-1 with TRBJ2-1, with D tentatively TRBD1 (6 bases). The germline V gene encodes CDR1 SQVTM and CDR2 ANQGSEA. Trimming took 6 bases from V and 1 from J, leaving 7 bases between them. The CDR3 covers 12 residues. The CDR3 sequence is CSVTGSYNEQFF. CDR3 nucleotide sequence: TGCAGCGTGACAGGTTCCTACAATGAGCAGTTCTTC.

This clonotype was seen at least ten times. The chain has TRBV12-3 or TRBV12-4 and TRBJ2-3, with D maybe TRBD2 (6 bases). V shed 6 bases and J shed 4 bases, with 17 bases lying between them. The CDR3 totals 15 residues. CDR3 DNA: TGTGCCAGCAGGTTAAGAAACCGGGACTCAGATACGCAGTATTTT. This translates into CASRLRNRDSDTQYF.

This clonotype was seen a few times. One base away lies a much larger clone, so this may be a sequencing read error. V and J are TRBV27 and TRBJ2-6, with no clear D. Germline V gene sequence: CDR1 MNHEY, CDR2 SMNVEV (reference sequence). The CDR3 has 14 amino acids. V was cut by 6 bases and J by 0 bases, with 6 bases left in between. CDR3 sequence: CASSENSGANVLTF. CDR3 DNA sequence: TGTGCCAGCAGCGAAAACTCTGGGGCCAACGTCCTGACTTTC.

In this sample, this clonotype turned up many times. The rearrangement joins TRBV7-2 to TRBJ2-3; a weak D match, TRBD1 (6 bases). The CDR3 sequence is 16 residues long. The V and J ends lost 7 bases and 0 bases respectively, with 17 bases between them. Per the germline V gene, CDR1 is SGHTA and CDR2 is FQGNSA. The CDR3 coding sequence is TGTGCCAGCAACGAAAACAGGGCCCAGAGCACAGATACGCAGTATTTT. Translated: CASNENRAQSTDTQYF.

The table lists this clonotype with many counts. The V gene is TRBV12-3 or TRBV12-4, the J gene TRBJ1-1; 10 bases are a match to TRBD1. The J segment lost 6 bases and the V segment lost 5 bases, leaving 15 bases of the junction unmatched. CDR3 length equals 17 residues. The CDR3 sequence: CASSLDRGQRKTPEAFF. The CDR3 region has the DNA TGTGCCAGCAGTCTAGACAGGGGGCAGAGGAAAACTCCTGAAGCTTTCTTT.

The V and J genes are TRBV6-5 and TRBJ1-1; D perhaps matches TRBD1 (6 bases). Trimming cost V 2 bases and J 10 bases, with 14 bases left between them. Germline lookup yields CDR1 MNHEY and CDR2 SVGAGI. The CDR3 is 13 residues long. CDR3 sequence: CASSYRGYEGAFF. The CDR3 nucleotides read TGTGCCAGCAGTTACAGGGGGTATGAAGGAGCTTTCTTT.